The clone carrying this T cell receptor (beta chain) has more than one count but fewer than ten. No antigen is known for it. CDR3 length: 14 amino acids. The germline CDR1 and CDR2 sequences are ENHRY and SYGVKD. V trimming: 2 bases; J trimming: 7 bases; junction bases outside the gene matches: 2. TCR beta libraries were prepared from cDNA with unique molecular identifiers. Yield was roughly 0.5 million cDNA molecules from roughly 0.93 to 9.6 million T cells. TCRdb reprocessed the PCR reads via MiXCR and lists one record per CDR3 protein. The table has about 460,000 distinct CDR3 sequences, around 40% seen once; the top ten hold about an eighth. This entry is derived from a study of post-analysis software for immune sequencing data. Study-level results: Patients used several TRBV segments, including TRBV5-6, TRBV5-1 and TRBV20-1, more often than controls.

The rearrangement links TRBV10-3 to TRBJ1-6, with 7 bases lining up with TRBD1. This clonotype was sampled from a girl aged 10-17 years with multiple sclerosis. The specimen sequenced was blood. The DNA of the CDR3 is TGTGCCATCAGTGAGACAGGGGCAAATTCACCCCTCCACTTT. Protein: CAISETGANSPLHF.